The entry that follows covers one T cell receptor (beta chain) sequence. Its antigen remains unidentified. Regions amplified from RNA transcripts were the TCR beta CDR3 regions. Initially, a first-round RT-PCR of the TCR CDR3 employed the HTBI primer set. One entry per CDR3 protein, called by TCRdb with MiXCR from the multiplex PCR reads. This repertoire shows over 700,000 distinct CDR3 sequences, approximately 40% found once; its top ten account for 7.5% to 9.5%. These data belong to a study of T cells in Graves' hyperthyroidism and ophthalmopathy. Whole-study context: Upon initial diagnosis and before any treatment, peripheral blood was collected. Study-level points and caveats: Most clonotypes expanded in the thyroid (above 0.001) were also present in blood.

For Graves' hyperthyroidism to be stable, ophthalmopathy could not progress within 18 months. Cells are PBMCs isolated from more than 8.5 ml of fresh blood. V gave up 5 bases and J gave up 1 base; unmatched junction bases: 6. The CDR3 runs 16 residues. Germline CDR1 SGHVT, CDR2 SQSDAQ. The receptor's source is a man aged 18 to 30 with Graves' hyperthyroidism. Sequenced input: blood. This chain uses TRBV7-4 with TRBJ2-2; 8 nucleotides line up with TRBD2. Here the CDR3 DNA reads TGTGCCAGCAGCCCGACTAGCGTTCAGAACACCGGGGAGCTGTTTTTT. Amino acids: CASSPTSVQNTGELFF. Full variable domain (missing parts from reference TRBV7-4 and TRBJ2-2): GAGVSQSPRYKVAKRGRDVALRCDSISGHVTLYWYRQTLGQGSEVLTYSQSDAQRDKSGRPSGRFSAERPERSVSTLKIQRTEQGDSAVYLCASSPTSVQNTGELFFGEGSRLTVL.